This TCR beta chain was retrieved from a study of T-cell memory formation after mild COVID-19. TCRdb passed the 5' RACE reads through MiXCR, listing each CDR3 protein once. The sample consists of about 200,000 distinct CDR3 sequences, approximately 10% of them appearing once. Findings of the study overall: Clones shrinking from day 15 to 85 showed even CD4/CD8 mixes; later expanders tilted CD4+. There were some responding clones in pre-infection memory, which suggested that cross-reactive memory had joined.

There are a few counts of this clonotype. Its antigen is as yet unknown. The V segment lost 1 base and the J segment 2 bases; nucleotides outside the gene matches: 1. Germline CDR1 is SGHNT and CDR2 is YENEEA. The CDR3 loop spans 15 amino acids. The chain carries TRBV11-3 and TRBJ1-1; 10 positions agree with TRBD1. Sequences were obtained from PBMCs or a T cell subset sorted from them (not recorded which). The clonotype comes from a man between 18 and 29 years old who had mild COVID-19 (a few samples of this study predate the infection). Cell type and time point are not known. In DNA form, the CDR3 reads TGTGCCAGCAGCTTAGGGGACAGGGGAAACACTGAAGCTTTCTTT. Its protein product is CASSLGDRGNTEAFF.